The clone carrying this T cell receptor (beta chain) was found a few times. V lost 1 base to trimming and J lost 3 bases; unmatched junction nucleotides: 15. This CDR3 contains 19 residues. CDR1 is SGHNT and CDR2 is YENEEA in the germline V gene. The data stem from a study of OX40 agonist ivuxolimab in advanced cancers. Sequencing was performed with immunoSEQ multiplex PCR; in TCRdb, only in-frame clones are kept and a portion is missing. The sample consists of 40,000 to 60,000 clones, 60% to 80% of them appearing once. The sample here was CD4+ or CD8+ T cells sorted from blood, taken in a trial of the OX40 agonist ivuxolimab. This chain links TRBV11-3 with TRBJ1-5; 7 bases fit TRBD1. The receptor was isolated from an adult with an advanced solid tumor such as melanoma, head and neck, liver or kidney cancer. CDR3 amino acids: CASSLGYRLQGIYNQPQHF. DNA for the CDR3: TGTGCCAGCAGCTTAGGATATCGTTTACAGGGGATTTACAATCAGCCCCAGCATTTT.